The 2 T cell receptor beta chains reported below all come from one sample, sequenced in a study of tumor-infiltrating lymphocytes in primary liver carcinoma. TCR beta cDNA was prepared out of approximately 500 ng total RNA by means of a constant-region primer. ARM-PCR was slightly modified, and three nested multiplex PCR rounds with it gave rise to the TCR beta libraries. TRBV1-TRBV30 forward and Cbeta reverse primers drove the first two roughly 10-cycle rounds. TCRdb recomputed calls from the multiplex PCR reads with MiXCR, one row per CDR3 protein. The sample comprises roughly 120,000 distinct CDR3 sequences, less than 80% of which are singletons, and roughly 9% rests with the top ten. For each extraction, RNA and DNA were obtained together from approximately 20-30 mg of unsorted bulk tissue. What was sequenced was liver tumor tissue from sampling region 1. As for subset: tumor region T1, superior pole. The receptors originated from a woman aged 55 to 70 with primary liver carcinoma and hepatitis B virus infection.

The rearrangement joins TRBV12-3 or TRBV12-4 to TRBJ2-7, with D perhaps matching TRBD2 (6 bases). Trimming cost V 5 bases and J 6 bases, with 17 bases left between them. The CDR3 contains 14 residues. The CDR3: CASSRQLAVVEQYF. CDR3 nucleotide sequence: TGTGCCAGCAGTAGACAATTAGCGGTAGTCGAGCAGTACTTC.

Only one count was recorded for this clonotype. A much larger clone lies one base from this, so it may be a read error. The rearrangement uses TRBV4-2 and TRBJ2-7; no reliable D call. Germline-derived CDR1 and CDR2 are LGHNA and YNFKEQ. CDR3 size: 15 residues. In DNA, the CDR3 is TGTGCCTGCAGCCAAGAACCCGTCTCCTCCTACGAGCAGTACTTC. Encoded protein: CACSQEPVSSYEQYF.